The 2 T cell receptor beta chains reported below all come from one sample, sequenced in a study of shared clonotypes between healthy human individuals. Sequencing used immunoSEQ multiplex PCR; TCRdb keeps in-frame clones, though not all of them. The sample has 980,000 or so clones; roughly 72% are singletons. Sequencing was done on a sample of memory CD4+ T cells sorted from blood. Subset meaning: CD45RA-negative fraction. These TCRs come from a man aged 18 to 35 in good health.

The genes are TRBV25-1 and TRBJ2-3; TRBD2 agrees at 13 bases. The germline V gene encodes CDR1 MGHDK and CDR2 SYGVNS. Unmatched junction bases numbered 4, after V lost 4 bases and J lost 3 bases. The CDR3 is 16 residues long. CDR3 nucleotide sequence: TGTGCCAGCAGTGGACTAGCGGGGGGCGCGACAGATACGCAGTATTTT. Encoded protein: CASSGLAGGATDTQYF.

This clone was counted many times. The rearrangement uses TRBV6-5 and TRBJ1-1; D is perhaps TRBD1 (5 bases). CDR1 is MNHEY, CDR2 SVGAGI, per germline. The CDR3 consists of 12 residues. V gave up 7 bases and J gave up 7 bases, with 13 bases separating them. The CDR3 loop is CASKRSGVEAFF. CDR3 nucleotide sequence: TGTGCCAGCAAACGGTCGGGGGTTGAAGCTTTCTTT.